What follows are 14 T cell receptor beta chains derived from one specimen sequenced in a study of identical twins. Each CDR3 protein is one row after TCRdb ran MiXCR on the 5' RACE reads. This repertoire shows some 500,000 distinct CDR3 sequences, approximately 9.6% found once; its top ten account for around 3.2%. This sample was shared with a second study, whose subject was yellow fever vaccine responses in identical twins.

The sequenced sample was PBMCs. The source is a woman between 18 and 29 years old in good health.

There are many counts of this clonotype. The V gene is TRBV7-9, the J gene TRBJ2-7; 11 bases align to TRBD2. Germline values: CDR1 SEHNR, CDR2 FQNEAQ (reference sequence). The CDR3 runs to 16 residues. Losses at the gene ends were 5 bases for V and 1 base for J; bases not matched to a gene: 7. CDR3 amino acids: CASSVLAGASSYEQYF. The CDR3 bases are TGTGCCAGCAGCGTACTAGCGGGAGCCTCTTCCTACGAGCAGTACTTC.

This clonotype was counted at least ten times. V gene TRBV6-1 combines with J gene TRBJ2-4; 9 nucleotides align to TRBD1. The CDR3 is 14 residues long. The junction had 3 bases not matched to a gene; V was cut back by 6 bases and J by 3 bases. Germline CDR1 and CDR2: MNHNS and SASEGT. The DNA of the CDR3 is TGTGCCAGCAGGGACAGGGGAAGCAAAAACATTCAGTACTTC. Its protein is CASRDRGSKNIQYF.

The rearrangement links TRBV4-1 to TRBJ2-2, with D hard to call. The CDR3 is 15 residues long. Germline CDR1 reads MGHRA; CDR2 reads YSYEKL. V lost 0 bases to trimming and J lost 6 bases, with 11 bases between them. CDR3 coding DNA: TGCGCCAGCAGCCAAGAGATCCAGGCCCCCGGGGAGCTGTTTTTT. As protein: CASSQEIQAPGELFF.

V is TRBV28 and J is TRBJ2-4; TRBD1 is a possible D gene (6 bases). This CDR3 comprises 16 residues. Trimming removed 5 bases from V and 0 bases from J, with 14 bases in between. CDR1 is MDHEN, CDR2 SYDVKM, per germline. DNA for the CDR3: TGTGCCAGCAGTCCCGGACAGTTCCTAGCCAAAAACATTCAGTACTTC. It is translated as CASSPGQFLAKNIQYF.

This clonotype was counted a few times. The V and J genes are TRBV5-1 and TRBJ2-7; TRBD1 matches 9 bases. CDR3 length: 15 residues. Germline V gene lookup returns CDR1 SGHRS and CDR2 YFSETQ. J gave up 0 bases and V 4 bases, and 5 bases lay outside the gene matches. CDR3 region: CASSQKGQGSYEQYF. CDR3 nucleotides: TGCGCCAGCAGCCAAAAGGGACAGGGCTCCTACGAGCAGTACTTC.

This clonotype came up many times. The chain is built from TRBV12-3 or TRBV12-4 and TRBJ2-6; TRBD1 agrees at 7 bases. Trimming at V came to 3 bases and at J to 0 bases, leaving 8 bases not matched to a gene. The CDR3 has 18 amino acids. This chain's CDR3 is CASSLGVGTASGANVLTF. DNA for the CDR3: TGTGCCAGCAGTTTGGGGGTCGGGACAGCCTCTGGGGCCAACGTCCTGACTTTC.

The V call is TRBV2, the J call TRBJ2-7; 7 positions match TRBD2. This CDR3 has 15 amino acids. Germline trimming cut 6 bases from V and 0 bases from J; bases unmatched to any gene: 8. Germline CDR1 reads SNHLY; CDR2 reads FYNNEI. CDR3: CASRAWEGGSYEQYF. For the CDR3, the DNA is TGTGCCAGCAGGGCGTGGGAGGGAGGCTCCTACGAGCAGTACTTC. Together with reference TRBV2 and TRBJ2-7, the CDR3 gives the full variable domain: EPEVTQTPSHQVTQMGQEVILRCVPISNHLYFYWYRQILGQKVEFLVSFYNNEISEKSEIFDDQFSVERPDGSNFTLKIRSTKLEDSAMYFCASRAWEGGSYEQYFGPGTRLTVT.

This clonotype was found many times. The chain joins TRBV5-1 to TRBJ2-2; D not resolved. Germline V gives CDR1 SGHRS, CDR2 YFSETQ. CDR3 length equals 14 residues. V shed 4 bases and J shed 3 bases, with 10 bases lying between them. DNA of the CDR3: TGCGCCAGCAGCCCCTTTGGGGACACCGGGGAGCTGTTTTTT. Protein sequence: CASSPFGDTGELFF.

This clonotype came up a few times. This rearrangement joins TRBV20-1 to TRBJ2-7, with 11 bases aligning to TRBD2. Germline-derived CDR1 and CDR2 are DFQATT and SNEGSKA (reference sequence). The CDR3 sequence is 15 residues long. Germline trimming cut 3 bases from V and 3 bases from J; bases unmatched to any gene: 7. Here the CDR3 reads CSASSLAGGLYEQYF. CDR3 coding DNA: TGCAGTGCTAGTTCCCTAGCGGGGGGCCTCTACGAGCAGTACTTC.

The CDR3 region is CASSLDTVPYNEQFF. The CDR3 DNA sequence: TGTGCCAGCAGCTTAGATACAGTACCCTACAATGAGCAGTTCTTC. The J gene is TRBJ2-1, the V gene TRBV7-8; D is undetermined. Trimming took 1 base from V and 2 from J, leaving 9 bases between them. CDR1 and CDR2 from the germline V gene are SGHVS and FQNEAQ. CDR3 length: 15 residues.

The rearrangement links TRBV7-3 to TRBJ1-1; D possibly corresponds to TRBD1 (5 bases). V shed 3 bases and J shed 5 bases, with 19 bases lying between them. The germline V gene encodes CDR1 SGHTA and CDR2 FQGTGA. This CDR3 region has 16 residues. The CDR3, as DNA: TGTGCCAGCAGCTTTTCGAGGGGCGGCATTAAGACTGAAGCTTTCTTT. Translating gives CASSFSRGGIKTEAFF.

In this sample, this clonotype turned up a few times. This chain joins TRBV9 and TRBJ2-1, with 13 bases identical to TRBD2. The CDR3 is 16 amino acids. In germline, CDR1 is SGDLS, CDR2 YYNGEE. Losses at the gene ends were 3 bases for V and 2 bases for J; bases not matched to a gene: 2. CDR3 region: CASSGLAGGTYNEQFF. Written as DNA, the CDR3 is TGTGCCAGCAGCGGACTAGCGGGGGGTACCTACAATGAGCAGTTCTTC.

The chain uses TRBV4-3 and TRBJ2-2; 11 bases map to TRBD2. The CDR3 loop spans 16 amino acids. Germline lookup yields CDR1 LGHNA and CDR2 YSLEER. Germline trimming cut 4 bases from V and 1 base from J; bases unmatched to any gene: 2. The CDR3 coding sequence is TGCGCCAGCAGCCGGGGACTAGCGGAGAACACCGGGGAGCTGTTTTTT. Translating gives CASSRGLAENTGELFF.

Only a few counts were recorded for this clonotype. The chain's CDR3 is CASSLPGGRDEQYF. The CDR3 DNA sequence: TGTGCCAGCAGTTTACCAGGGGGCCGTGACGAGCAGTACTTC. The chain carries TRBV12-3 or TRBV12-4 and TRBJ2-7; 8 positions agree with TRBD1. The V gene end was trimmed by 2 bases and the J gene end by 5 bases; junction bases not matched to a gene: 5. The CDR3 runs 14 residues.